This TCR beta chain was recorded in a study of cytomegalovirus exposure and HLA in healthy donors. Findings and caveats of the study: Within the data, a cluster of highly shared sequence variants was likely a sequencing artifact. In an earlier analysis, in some 540 donors, most V segments appeared productive either ~87% or ~30% of the time.

The germline CDR1 and CDR2 sequences are SGHTA and FQGNSA. CDR3 size: 15 residues. V was trimmed by 0 bases and J by 5 bases, leaving 14 bases between them. Healthy people donating bone marrow made up the donors. PCR used 60 Vbeta primers and 13 Jbeta primers. Here immunoSEQ multiplex PCR was the method, and the copy in TCRdb shows in-frame clones only, minus some. Of about 170,000 clones listed, 79% were seen once; the top ten hold 2% to 2.5%. Worth noting for this clone: The target antigen is unknown.

The TCR comes from a woman in her 50s in good health and CMV-seronegative. The chain is built from TRBV7-2 and TRBJ2-7, with a tentative D call TRBD2 (5 bases). The sample taken for sequencing was PBMCs. CDR3 bases: TGTGCCAGCAGCTTAGCGCGGCGGACTGAGGACGAGCAGTACTTC. Translation gives CASSLARRTEDEQYF.